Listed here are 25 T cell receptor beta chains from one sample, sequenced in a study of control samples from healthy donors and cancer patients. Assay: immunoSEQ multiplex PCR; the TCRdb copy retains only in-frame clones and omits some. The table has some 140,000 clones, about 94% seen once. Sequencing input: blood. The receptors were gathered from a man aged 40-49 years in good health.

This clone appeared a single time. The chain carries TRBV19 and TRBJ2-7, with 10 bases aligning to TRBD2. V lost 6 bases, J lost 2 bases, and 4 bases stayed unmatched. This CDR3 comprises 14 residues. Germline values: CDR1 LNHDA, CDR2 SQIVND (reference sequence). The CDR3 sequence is CASRPSGGAYEQYF. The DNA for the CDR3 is TGTGCCAGTAGACCCAGCGGGGGGGCCTACGAGCAGTACTTC.

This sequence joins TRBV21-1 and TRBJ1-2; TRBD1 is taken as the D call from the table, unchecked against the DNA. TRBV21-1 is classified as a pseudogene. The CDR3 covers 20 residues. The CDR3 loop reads CASSKAPLPLEYRGEDGYTF. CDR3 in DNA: TGTGCCAGCAGCAAAGCCCCACTTCCCCTCGAGTACAGGGGAGAGGATGGCTACACCTTC.

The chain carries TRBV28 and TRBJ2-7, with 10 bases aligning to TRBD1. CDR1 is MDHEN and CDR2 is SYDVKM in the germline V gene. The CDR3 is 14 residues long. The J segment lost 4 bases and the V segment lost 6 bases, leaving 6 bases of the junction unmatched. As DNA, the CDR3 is TGTGCCAGCAGAGCAGACAGGGGGCTATACGAGCAGTACTTC. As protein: CASRADRGLYEQYF.

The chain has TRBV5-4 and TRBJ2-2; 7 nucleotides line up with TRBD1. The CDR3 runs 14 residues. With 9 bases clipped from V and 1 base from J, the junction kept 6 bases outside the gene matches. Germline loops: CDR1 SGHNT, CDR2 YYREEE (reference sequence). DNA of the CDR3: TGTGCCACCCCGACAGGGCTGAACACCGGGGAGCTGTTTTTT. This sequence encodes CATPTGLNTGELFF. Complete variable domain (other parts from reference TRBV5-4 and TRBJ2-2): ETGVTQSPTHLIKTRGQQVTLRCSSQSGHNTVSWYQQALGQGPQFIFQYYREEENGRGNFPPRFSGLQFPNYSSELNVNALELDDSALYLCATPTGLNTGELFFGEGSRLTVL.

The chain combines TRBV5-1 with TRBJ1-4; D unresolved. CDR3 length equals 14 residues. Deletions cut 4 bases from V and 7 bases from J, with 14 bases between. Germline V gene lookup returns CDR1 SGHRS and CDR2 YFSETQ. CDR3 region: CASSPAPSIEKLFF. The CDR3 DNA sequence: TGCGCCAGCAGCCCAGCGCCCTCTATTGAAAAACTGTTTTTT.

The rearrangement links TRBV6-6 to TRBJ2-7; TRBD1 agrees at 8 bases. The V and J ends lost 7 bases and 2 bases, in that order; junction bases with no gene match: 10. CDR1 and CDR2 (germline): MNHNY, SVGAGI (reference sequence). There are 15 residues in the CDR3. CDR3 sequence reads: CASINSGTGPYEQYF. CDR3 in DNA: TGTGCCAGCATCAACTCCGGGACAGGTCCCTACGAGCAGTACTTC.

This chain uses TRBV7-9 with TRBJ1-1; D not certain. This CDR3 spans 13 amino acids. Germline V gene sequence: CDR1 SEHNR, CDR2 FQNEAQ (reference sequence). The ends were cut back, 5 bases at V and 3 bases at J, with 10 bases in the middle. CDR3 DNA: TGTGCCAGCAGCCTGAGGGAGGACACTGAAGCTTTCTTT. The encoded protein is CASSLREDTEAFF.

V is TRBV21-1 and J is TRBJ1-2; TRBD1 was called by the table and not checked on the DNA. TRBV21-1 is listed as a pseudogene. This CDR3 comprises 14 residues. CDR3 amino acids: CASSKARQDYGYTF. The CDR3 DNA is TGTGCCAGCAGCAAAGCCCGGCAGGACTATGGCTACACCTTC.

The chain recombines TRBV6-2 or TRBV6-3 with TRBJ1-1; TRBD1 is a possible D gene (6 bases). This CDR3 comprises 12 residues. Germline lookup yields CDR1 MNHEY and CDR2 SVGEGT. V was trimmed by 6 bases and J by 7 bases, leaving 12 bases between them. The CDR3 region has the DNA TGTGCCAGCAGCCTTAGACAGGTTGAAGCTTTCTTT. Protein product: CASSLRQVEAFF.

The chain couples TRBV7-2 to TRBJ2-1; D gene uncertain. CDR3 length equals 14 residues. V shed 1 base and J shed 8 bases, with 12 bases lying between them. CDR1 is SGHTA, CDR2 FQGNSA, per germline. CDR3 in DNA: TGTGCCAGCAGCTTAGATTTGCAAGTCTATGAGCAGTTCTTC. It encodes CASSLDLQVYEQFF.

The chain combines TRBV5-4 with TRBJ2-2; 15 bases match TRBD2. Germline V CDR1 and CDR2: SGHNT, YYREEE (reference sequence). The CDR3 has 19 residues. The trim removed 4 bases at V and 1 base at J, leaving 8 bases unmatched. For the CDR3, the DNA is TGTGCCAGCAGCGCCCCGGGACTAGCGGGGGGCGGGAACACCGGGGAGCTGTTTTTT. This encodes CASSAPGLAGGGNTGELFF. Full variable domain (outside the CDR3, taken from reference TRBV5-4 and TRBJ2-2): ETGVTQSPTHLIKTRGQQVTLRCSSQSGHNTVSWYQQALGQGPQFIFQYYREEENGRGNFPPRFSGLQFPNYSSELNVNALELDDSALYLCASSAPGLAGGGNTGELFFGEGSRLTVL.

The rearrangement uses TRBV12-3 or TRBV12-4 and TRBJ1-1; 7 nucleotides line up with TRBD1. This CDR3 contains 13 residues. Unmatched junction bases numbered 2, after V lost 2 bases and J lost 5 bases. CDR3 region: CASSLQGVTEAFF. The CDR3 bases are TGTGCCAGCAGTTTACAGGGGGTGACTGAAGCTTTCTTT.

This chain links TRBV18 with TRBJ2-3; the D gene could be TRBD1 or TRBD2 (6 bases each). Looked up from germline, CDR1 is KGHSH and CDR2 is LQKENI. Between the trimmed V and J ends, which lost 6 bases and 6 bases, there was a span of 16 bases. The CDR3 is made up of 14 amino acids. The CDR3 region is CASSPPGARDTQYF. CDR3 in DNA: TGTGCCAGCTCTCCCCCGGGGGCGCGCGATACGCAGTATTTT. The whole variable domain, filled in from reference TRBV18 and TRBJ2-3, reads NAGVMQNPRHLVRRRGQEARLRCSPMKGHSHVYWYRQLPEEGLKFMVYLQKENIIDESGMPKERFSAEFPKEGPSILRIQQVVRGDSAAYFCASSPPGARDTQYFGPGTRLTVL.

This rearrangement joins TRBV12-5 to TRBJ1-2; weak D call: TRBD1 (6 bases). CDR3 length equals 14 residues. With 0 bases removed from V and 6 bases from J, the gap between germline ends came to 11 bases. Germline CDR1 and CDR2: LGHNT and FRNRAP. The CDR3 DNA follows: TGTGCTAGTGGTTTGGTTGGGGGCGCGAATGGCTACACCTTC. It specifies CASGLVGGANGYTF.

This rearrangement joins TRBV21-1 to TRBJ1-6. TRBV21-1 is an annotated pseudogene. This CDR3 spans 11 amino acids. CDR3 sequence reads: CASSRCSALHF. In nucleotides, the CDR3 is TGTGCCAGCAGCAGGTGTAGTGCCCTCCACTTT.

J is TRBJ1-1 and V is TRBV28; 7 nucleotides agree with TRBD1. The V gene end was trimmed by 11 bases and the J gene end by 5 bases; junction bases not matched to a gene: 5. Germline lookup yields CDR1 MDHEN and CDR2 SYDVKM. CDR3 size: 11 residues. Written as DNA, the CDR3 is TGTGCCCTCACGACAGGGACTGAAGCTTTCTTT. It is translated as CALTTGTEAFF.

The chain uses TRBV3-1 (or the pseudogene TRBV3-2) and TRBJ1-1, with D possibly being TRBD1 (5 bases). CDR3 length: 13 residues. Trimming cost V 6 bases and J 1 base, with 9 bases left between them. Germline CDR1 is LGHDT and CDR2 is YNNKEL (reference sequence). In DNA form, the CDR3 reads TGTGCCAGCAGGGGCGGGGGGAACACTGAAGCTTTCTTT. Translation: CASRGGGNTEAFF.

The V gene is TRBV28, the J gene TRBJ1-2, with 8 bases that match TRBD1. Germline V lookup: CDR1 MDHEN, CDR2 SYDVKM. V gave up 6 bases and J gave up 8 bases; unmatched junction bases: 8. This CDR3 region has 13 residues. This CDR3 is CASSPGGDRGYTF. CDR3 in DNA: TGTGCCAGCAGCCCAGGGGGCGATCGGGGCTACACCTTC.

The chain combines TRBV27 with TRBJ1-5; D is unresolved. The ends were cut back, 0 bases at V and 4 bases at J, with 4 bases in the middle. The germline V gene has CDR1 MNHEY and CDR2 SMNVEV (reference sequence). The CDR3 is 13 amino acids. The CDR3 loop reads CASSLSNNQPQHF. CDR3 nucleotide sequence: TGTGCCAGCAGTTTATCGAATAATCAGCCCCAGCATTTT.

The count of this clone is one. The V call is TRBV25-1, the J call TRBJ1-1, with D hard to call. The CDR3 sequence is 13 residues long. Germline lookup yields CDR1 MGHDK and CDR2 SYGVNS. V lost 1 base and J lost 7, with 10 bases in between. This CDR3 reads CASSESGFGEAFF. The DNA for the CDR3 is TGTGCCAGCAGTGAATCGGGTTTTGGTGAAGCTTTCTTT.

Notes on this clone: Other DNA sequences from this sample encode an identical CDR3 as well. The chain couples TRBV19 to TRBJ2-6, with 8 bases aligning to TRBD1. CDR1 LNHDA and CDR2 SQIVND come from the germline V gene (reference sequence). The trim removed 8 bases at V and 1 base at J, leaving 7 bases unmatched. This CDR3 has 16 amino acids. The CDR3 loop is CASARTGRSGANVLTF. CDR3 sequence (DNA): TGTGCCAGTGCGAGGACAGGGCGGTCTGGGGCCAACGTCCTGACTTTC.

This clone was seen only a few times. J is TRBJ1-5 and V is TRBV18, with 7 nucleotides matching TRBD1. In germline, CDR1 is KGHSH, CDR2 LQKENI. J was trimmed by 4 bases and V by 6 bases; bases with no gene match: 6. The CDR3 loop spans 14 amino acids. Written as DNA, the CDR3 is TGTGCCAGCTCGCCAACAGGGGTGAATCAGCCCCAGCATTTT. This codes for CASSPTGVNQPQHF.

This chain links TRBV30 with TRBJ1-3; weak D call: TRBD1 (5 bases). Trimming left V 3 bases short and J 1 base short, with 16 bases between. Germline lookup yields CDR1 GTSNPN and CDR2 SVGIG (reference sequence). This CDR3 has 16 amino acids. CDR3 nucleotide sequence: TGTGCCTGGAGCGTGCTGAGTGGGGGGTCTGGAAACACCATATATTTT. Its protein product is CAWSVLSGGSGNTIYF.

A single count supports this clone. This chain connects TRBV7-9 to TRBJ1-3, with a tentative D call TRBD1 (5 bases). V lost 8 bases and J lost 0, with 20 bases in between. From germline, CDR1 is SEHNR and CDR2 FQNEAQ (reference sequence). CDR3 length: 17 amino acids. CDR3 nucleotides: TGTGCCAGCGCCCTACTAGGAGGGGCGAGCTCTGGAAACACCATATATTTT. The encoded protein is CASALLGGASSGNTIYF.

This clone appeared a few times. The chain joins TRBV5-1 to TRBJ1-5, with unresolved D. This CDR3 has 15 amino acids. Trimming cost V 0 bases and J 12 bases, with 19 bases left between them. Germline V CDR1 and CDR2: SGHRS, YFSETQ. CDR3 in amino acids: CASSLGGESTPVQHF. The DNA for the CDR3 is TGCGCCAGCAGCTTGGGTGGGGAATCAACGCCGGTCCAGCATTTT.